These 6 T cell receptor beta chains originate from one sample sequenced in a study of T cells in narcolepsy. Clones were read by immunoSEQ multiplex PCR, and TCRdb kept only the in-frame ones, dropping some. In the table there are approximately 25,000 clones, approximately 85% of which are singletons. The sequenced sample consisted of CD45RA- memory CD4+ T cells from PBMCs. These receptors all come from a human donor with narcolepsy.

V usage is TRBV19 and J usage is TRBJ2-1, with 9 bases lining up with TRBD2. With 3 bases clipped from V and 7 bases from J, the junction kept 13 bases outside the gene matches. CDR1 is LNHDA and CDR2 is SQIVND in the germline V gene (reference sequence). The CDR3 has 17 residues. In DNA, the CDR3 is TGTGCCAGTAGTATTCGGACACTAGCGGGTTATATGAATGAGCAGTTCTTC. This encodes CASSIRTLAGYMNEQFF.

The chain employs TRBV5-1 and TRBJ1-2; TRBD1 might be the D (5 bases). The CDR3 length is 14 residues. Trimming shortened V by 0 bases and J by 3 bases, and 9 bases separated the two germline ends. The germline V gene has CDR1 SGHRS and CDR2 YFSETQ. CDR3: CASSLAGGDYGYTF. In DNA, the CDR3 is TGCGCCAGCAGCTTGGCTGGGGGGGACTATGGCTACACCTTC.

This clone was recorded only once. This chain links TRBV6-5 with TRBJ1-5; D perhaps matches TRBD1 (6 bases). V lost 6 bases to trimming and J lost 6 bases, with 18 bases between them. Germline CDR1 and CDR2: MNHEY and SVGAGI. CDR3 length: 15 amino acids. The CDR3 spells CASRDSGGPGQPQHF. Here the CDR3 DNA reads TGTGCCAGCAGGGACTCCGGGGGGCCAGGTCAGCCCCAGCATTTT.

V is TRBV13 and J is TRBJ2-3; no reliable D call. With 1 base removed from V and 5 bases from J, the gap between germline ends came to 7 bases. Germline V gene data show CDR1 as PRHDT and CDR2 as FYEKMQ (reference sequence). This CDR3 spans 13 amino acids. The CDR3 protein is CASSLVVVDTQYF. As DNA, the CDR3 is TGTGCCAGCAGCTTAGTGGTTGTAGATACGCAGTATTTT. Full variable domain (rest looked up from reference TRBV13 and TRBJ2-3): AAGVIQSPRHLIKEKRETATLKCYPIPRHDTVYWYQQGPGQDPQFLISFYEKMQSDKGSIPDRFSAQQFSDYHSELNMSSLELGDSALYFCASSLVVVDTQYFGPGTRLTVL.

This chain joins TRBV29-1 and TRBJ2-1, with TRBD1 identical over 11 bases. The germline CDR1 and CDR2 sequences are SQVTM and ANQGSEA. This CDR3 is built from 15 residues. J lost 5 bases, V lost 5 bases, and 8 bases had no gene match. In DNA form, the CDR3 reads TGCAGCGTTTCATTCGGGACAGGGGGTAACAATGAGCAGTTCTTC. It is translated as CSVSFGTGGNNEQFF.

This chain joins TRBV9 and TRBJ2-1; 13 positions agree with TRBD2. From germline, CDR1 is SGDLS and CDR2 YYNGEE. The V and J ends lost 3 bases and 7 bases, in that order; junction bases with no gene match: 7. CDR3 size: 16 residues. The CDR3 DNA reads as TGTGCCAGCAGCGGAAGTGTGACTAGCGGGAGGAATGAGCAGTTCTTC. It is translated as CASSGSVTSGRNEQFF.